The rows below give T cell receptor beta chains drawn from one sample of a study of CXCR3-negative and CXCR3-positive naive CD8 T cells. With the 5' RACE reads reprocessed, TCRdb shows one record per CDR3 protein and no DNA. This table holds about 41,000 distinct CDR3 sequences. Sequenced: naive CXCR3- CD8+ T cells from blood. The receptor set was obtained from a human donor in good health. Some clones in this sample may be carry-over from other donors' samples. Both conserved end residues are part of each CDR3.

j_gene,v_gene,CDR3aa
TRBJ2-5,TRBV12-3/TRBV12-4,CASGQAYQETQYF
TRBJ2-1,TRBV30,CAWNLAGGEQFF
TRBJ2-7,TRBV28,CASSFTGNKYEQYF
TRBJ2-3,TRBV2,CAIPGQGNKDTQYF
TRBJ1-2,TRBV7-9,CASSFGADYGYTF
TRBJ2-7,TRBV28,CASRGRDDSYEQYF
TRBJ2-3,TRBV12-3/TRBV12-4,CASSFRLAGRSTDTQYF
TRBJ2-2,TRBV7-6,CASSLGVEIDTGELFF
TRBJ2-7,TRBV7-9,CASSASTERRQYF
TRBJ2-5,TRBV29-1,CSVPASEETQYF
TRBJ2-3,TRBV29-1,CSVEDSLGAADTQYF
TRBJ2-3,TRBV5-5,CASSPTGDRVTDTQYF
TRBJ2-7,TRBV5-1,CASSWGQGYEQYF
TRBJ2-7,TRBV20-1,CSGRLAGSYEQYF
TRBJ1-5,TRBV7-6,CASTERGAEFSNQPQHF
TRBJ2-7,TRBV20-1,CSARDLGTEYGEQYF
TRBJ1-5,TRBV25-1,CASSEAGNQPQHF
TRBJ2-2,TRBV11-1,CASSSPVRPGDTGELFF
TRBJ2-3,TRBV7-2,CASSFGDTSTDTQYF
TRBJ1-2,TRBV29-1,CSVDSQGAYGYTF
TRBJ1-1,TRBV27,CASSLGWGIGRGTEAFF
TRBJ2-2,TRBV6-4,CASSDGNTGELFF
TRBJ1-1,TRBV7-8,CASNLDPGDTEAFF
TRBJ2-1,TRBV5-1,CASSQGGLAGVNEQFF
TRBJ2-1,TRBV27,CASSSTANSYNEQFF
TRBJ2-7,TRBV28,CASSLRQGVPLDEQYF
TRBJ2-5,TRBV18,CASSPYQETQYF
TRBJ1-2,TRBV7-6,CASSLVRVDSQNYGYTF
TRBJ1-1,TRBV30,CAWSVRLERGVTSFF
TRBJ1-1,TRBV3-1,CASRDSVNTEAFF
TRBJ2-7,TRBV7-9,CASSNDRGPYEQYF
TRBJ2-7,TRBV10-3,CAISGPGPGLEEQYF
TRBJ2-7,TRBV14,CASSQEWAEIDEQYF
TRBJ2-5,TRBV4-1,CASSQDVGRQETQYF
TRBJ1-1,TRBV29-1,CSAEAGTGFWNTEAFF
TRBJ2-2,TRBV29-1,CSVFPGVTGELFF
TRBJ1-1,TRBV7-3,CASGTGLNTEAFF
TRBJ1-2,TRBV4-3,CASSQDVLSGLGTYGYTF
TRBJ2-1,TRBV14,CASSRPFPGRGLGNEQFF
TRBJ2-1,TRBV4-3,CASSQDDRGAGYNEQFF
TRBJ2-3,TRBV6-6,CASQLAGESDTQYF
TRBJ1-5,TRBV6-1,CASSEMGRQPQHF
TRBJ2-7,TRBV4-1,CASSQVSGTGAYEQYF
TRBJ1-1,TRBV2,CASSTGLRGTEAFF